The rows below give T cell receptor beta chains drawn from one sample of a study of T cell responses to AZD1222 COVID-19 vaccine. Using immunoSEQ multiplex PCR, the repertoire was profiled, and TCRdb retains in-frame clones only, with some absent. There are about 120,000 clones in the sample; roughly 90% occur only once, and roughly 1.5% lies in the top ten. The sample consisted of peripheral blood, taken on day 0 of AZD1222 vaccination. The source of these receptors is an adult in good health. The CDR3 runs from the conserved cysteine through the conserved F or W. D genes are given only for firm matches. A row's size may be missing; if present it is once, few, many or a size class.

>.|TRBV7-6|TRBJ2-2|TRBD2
TGTGCCAGCAGCTTGGGACTAGCGCTGTACACCGGGGAGCTGTTTTTT
CASSLGLALYTGELFF
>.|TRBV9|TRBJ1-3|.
TGTGCCAGCAGCGTACAGGACTCTGGAAACACCATATATTTT
CASSVQDSGNTIYF
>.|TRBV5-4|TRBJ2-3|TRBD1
TGTGCCAGCAGCCGCCCGGGACAGGGATCGTCGGATACGCAGTATTTT
CASSRPGQGSSDTQYF
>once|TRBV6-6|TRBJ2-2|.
TGTGCCAGCAGCCTGAGTTTGAGGCCTGCCGGGGAGCTGTTTTTT
CASSLSLRPAGELFF
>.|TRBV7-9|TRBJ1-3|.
TGTGCCAGCAGCCACTTGGACGTTGGAAACACCATATATTTT
CASSHLDVGNTIYF
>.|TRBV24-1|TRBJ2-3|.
TGTGCCACCAGTGATTTGCAAGGGGAAACAGATACGCAGTATTTT
CATSDLQGETDTQYF
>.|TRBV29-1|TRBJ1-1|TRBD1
TGCAGCGTTGAAGGTCGACAGGGTGTTTTTCCCGAAGCTTTCTTT
CSVEGRQGVFPEAFF
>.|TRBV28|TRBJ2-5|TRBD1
TGTGCCAGCAGTACACGGGACAGGGCGGCCCAAGAGACCCAGTACTTC
CASSTRDRAAQETQYF
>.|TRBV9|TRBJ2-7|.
TGTGCCAGCAGCGTAGATGCGGGGCCCAACGAGCAGTACTTC
CASSVDAGPNEQYF
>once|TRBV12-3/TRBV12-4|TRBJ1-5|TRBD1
TGTGCCAGCAGTCCGTCGGGACAGCCTTTTCATTTT
CASSPSGQPFHF
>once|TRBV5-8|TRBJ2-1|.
TGTGCCAGCAGCAATCGGAGGGGGCCTAAGCCTTACAATGAGCAGTTCTTC
CASSNRRGPKPYNEQFF
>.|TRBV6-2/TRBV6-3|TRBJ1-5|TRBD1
TGTGCCAGCAGTACCCCCGGGACAGGGGATCAGCCCCAGCATTTT
CASSTPGTGDQPQHF
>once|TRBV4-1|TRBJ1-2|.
TGCGCCAGCAGCCAAGGGAGGCCCAACTATGGCTACACCTTC
CASSQGRPNYGYTF
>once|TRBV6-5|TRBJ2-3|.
TGTGCCAGCAGCGCCGGACAGTTAGATACGCAGTATTTT
CASSAGQLDTQYF
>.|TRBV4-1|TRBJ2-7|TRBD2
TGCGCCAGCAGCCAATCTCCACTAGCGGGAGCTGGCGAGCAGTACTTC
CASSQSPLAGAGEQYF
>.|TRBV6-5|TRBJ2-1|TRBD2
TGTGCCAGCAGTTACGGGCGGGAGTTGAATGAGCAGTTCTTC
CASSYGRELNEQFF
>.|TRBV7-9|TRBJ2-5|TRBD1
TGTGCCAGCAGCTTAGTCGGGACAGGGGTCCAAGAGACCCAGTACTTC
CASSLVGTGVQETQYF
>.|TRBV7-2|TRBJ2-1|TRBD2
TGTGCCAGCAGCGCGACTAGCGGGCCTTACAATGAGCAGTTCTTC
CASSATSGPYNEQFF
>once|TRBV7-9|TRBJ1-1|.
TGTGCCAGCAGCTCCCCGACGTCAAATGAAGCTTTCTTT
CASSSPTSNEAFF
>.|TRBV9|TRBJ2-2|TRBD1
TGTGCCAGCAGCGCCGGGACAGGGGGGTCCGGGGAGCTGTTTTTT
CASSAGTGGSGELFF
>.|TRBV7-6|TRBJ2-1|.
TGTGCCAGCAGCTTAGGGAGCGGGATGGGGGGCGAGCAGTTCTTC
CASSLGSGMGGEQFF
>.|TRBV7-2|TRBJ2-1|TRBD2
TGTGCCAGCAGCTTAGCGCGGACTAGCGGGGGTGAGCAGTTCTTC
CASSLARTSGGEQFF
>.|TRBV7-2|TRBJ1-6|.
TGTGCCAGCAAACACCTACTCTATAATTCACCCCTCCACTTT
CASKHLLYNSPLHF
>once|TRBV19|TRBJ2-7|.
TGTGCCAGTAGTATAGATCAGGGAATCACCTCCGAGCAGTACTTC
CASSIDQGITSEQYF
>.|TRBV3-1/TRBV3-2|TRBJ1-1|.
TGTGCCAGCAGCCAAGCCGGGACGGGGAACACTGAAGCTTTCTTT
CASSQAGTGNTEAFF
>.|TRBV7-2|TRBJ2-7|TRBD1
TGTGCCAGCAGCTTAGGGGACAGGGGAGAAGAGCAGTACTTC
CASSLGDRGEEQYF
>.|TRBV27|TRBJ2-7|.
TGTGCCAGCACCCCAGTAGGGGGTACCCCCCTCGAGCAGTACTTC
CASTPVGGTPLEQYF
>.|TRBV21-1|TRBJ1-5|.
TGTGCCATGTTCTCTCCACCCGAAACAGGGGGTGATCAGCCCCAGCATTTT
CAMFSPPETGGDQPQHF
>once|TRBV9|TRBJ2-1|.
TGTGCCAGCAGCGTGGGCTTCCTCCGTGCCAATGAGCAGTTCTTC
CASSVGFLRANEQFF
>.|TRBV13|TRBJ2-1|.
TGTGCCAGCAGCTTAACCCCCCTCGACACAGGCAACTCCTACAATGAGCAGTTCTTC
CASSLTPLDTGNSYNEQFF
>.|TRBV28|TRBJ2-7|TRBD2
TGTGCCAGCAGTGCGATAAGCGGGAGGGCCGGGGACGAGCAGTACTTC
CASSAISGRAGDEQYF
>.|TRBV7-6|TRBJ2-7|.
TGTGCCAGCAGCTTATTACACGAGCAGTACTTC
CASSLLHEQYF
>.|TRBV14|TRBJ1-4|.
TGTGCCAGCAGCCTACGCATAGGTAGCGGTGAAAAACTGTTTTTT
CASSLRIGSGEKLFF
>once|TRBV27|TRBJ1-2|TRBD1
TGTGCCAGCAGGGCAGGGGGCAGTATGACCTATGGCTACACCTTC
CASRAGGSMTYGYTF
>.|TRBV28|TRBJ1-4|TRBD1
TGTGCCAGCAGTTTGGACAGGGGGTCTGCTAATGAAAAACTGTTTTTT
CASSLDRGSANEKLFF
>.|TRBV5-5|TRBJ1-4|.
TGTGCCAGCAGCTTTCGAAGGGGTTATAATGAAAAACTGTTTTTT
CASSFRRGYNEKLFF
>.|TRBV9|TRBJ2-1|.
TGTGCCAGCAGCGTAGTTTCTAGCTCCTACAATGAGCAGTTCTTC
CASSVVSSSYNEQFF
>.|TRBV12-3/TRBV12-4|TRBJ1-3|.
TGTGCCAGCAGTTTGTCTTTTGGAAACACCATATATTTT
CASSLSFGNTIYF
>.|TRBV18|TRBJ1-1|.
TGTGCCAGCTCACCCATGGGGGGCACTGAAGCTTTCTTT
CASSPMGGTEAFF
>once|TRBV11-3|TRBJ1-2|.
TGTGCCAGCAGCTTAGATTTGGGAAACTATGGCTACACCTTC
CASSLDLGNYGYTF
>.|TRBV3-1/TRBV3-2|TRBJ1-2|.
TGTGCCAGCAGCCAAGATAGAACAAGAGGAGGCAGCCGACACACCTTC
CASSQDRTRGGSRHTF
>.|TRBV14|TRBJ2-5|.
TGTGCCAGCAGCCCCCTGAGGCAGGACCATCAAGAGACCCAGTACTTC
CASSPLRQDHQETQYF
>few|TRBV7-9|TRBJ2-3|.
TGTGCCAGCAGCTTACCGGCTAGCACAGATACGCAGTATTTT
CASSLPASTDTQYF
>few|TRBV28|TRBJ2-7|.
TGTGCCAGCAGCTACCTCGGACACCCGAGCTCCTACGAGCAGTACTTC
CASSYLGHPSSYEQYF
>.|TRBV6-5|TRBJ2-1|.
TGTGCCAGCAGTCAGGGGTCCTACAATGAGCAGTTCTTC
CASSQGSYNEQFF
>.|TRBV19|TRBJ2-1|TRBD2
TGTGCCAGTAGCCTGCCTCCGCGGGAGGATGAGCAGTTCTTC
CASSLPPREDEQFF
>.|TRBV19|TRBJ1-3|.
TGTGCCAGTAGTATCACAGGCACCTCTGGAAACACCATATATTTT
CASSITGTSGNTIYF
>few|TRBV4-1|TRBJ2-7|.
TGCGCCAGCAGCCAAGCAGGGTACGACGAGCAGTACTTC
CASSQAGYDEQYF